Listed here is a single T cell receptor beta chain. The antigen is undetermined. CDR3 length: 16 residues. Germline CDR1 and CDR2: MGHRA and YSYEKL. The data are from a study of post-analysis software for immune sequencing data. Study overall: The cohort encompassed relapsing-remitting, secondary progressive and progressive-relapsing multiple sclerosis disease courses. Study findings and constraints: The normalized Chao1 diversity of multiple sclerosis patients was significantly lower than that of controls. Relative to controls, patients had five TRBV segments at higher frequency, with TRBV5-6, TRBV5-1 and TRBV20-1 among these. The F measure placed samples prepared in the same batch into strongly shared clusters.

Prepared libraries of TCR beta cDNA carried unique molecular identifiers. T cells, roughly 0.95 to 10 million of them, yielded a few hundred thousand cDNA molecules. TCRdb re-called the PCR reads with MiXCR, one entry per CDR3 protein. The table shows about 460,000 distinct CDR3 sequences, with over 35% occurring only once. The chain is built from TRBV4-1 and TRBJ2-4; 12 bases match TRBD2. The J call is in doubt because the DNA end fits TRBJ2-7 better. Sequences were obtained from blood. This TCR came from a girl aged 5-17 years with multiple sclerosis. The CDR3 nucleotides are TGCGCCAGCAGCCAAGGGGTGACTAGCGGGAGAACCGAGCAGTACTTC. It yields the protein CASSQGVTSGRTEQYF.